At least ten counts were recorded for the clone carrying this TCR beta chain. Its antigen is not known. The entry originates in a study of T cell repertoires in cytomegalovirus infection. Across the study: A matching HLA type, together with CMV infection, was signaled by public TCR beta signatures.

The CDR3 covers 18 residues. Germline lookup yields CDR1 SGHVS and CDR2 FQNEAQ. Trimming removed 2 bases at V and 5 bases at J, with 23 bases between. Findings and caveats of the study: The cumulative frequency of public TCR beta families identified carriers of CMV plus the relevant HLA. Across the ex vivo response, the dominant clonotypes were HLA-C-restricted CMV-specific TCR beta clonotypes.

TCRdb re-called the reads with MiXCR, one entry per CDR3 protein. The sample lists 200,000 to 300,000 distinct CDR3 sequences; roughly 10% were seen once. The sample was PBMCs. The receptor's source is a human donor in good health (CMV status not recorded). Some clones in this sample may be carry-over from other donors' samples. The J gene is TRBJ2-3, the V gene TRBV7-8; tentatively, D is TRBD1 (6 bases). CDR3 residues: CASSLSQGRTGHQDTQYF. DNA for the CDR3: TGTGCCAGCAGCTTATCCCAGGGGAGAACGGGCCACCAAGATACGCAGTATTTT. Filled out from reference TRBV7-8 and TRBJ2-3, the complete variable domain reads GAGVSQSPRYKVAKRGQDVALRCDPISGHVSLFWYQQALGQGPEFLTYFQNEAQLDKSGLPSDRFFAERPEGSVSTLKIQRTQQEDSAVYLCASSLSQGRTGHQDTQYFGPGTRLTVL.